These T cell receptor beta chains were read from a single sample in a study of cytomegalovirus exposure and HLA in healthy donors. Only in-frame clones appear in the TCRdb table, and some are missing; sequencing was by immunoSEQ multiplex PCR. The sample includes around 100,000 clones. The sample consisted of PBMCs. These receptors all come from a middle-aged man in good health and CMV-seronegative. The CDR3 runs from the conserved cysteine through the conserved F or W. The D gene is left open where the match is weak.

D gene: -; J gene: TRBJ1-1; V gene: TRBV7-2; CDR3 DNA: TGTGCCAGCAGCCCGACCAAGGACATATGGACTGAAGCTTTCTTT; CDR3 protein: CASSPTKDIWTEAFF
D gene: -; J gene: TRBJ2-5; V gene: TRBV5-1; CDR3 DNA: TGCGCCAGCAGCTTAGGGGTGGAAGAGACCCAGTACTTC; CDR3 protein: CASSLGVEETQYF
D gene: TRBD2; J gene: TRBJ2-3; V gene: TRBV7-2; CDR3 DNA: TGTGCCAGCAGCTCCCACCGGACTAGCGGGGGGGCAGAGGATACGCAGTATTTT; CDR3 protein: CASSSHRTSGGAEDTQYF
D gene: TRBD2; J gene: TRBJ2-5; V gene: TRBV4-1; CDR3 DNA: TGCGCCAGCAGTAAAAAACTAGCGGACGACCAAGAGACCCAGTACTTC; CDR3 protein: CASSKKLADDQETQYF
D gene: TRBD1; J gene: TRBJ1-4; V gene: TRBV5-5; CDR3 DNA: TGTGCCAGCAGCGGCCGACAGGGGAGAGGAGCTGAAAAACTGTTTTTT; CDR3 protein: CASSGRQGRGAEKLFF
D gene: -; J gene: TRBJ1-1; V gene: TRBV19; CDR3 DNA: TGTGCCAGTAGTATCACAGAGAACACTGAAGCTTTCTTT; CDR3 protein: CASSITENTEAFF
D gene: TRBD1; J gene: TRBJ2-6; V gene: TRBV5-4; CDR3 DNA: TGTGCCAGCAGCTACGACAGGGCTGGGGCCAACGTCCTGACTTTC; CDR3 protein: CASSYDRAGANVLTF
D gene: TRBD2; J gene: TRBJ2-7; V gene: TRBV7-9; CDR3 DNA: TGTGCCAGCAGCTTAGGCTCCCCGGGGGGGAACGAGCAGTACTTC; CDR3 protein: CASSLGSPGGNEQYF
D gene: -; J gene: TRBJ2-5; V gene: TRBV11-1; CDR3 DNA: TGTGCCAGCAGCTTTGAGGGAGGATTGATGGAGGACCAGTACTTC; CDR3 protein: CASSFEGGLMEDQYF
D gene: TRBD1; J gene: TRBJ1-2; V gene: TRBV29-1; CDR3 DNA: TGCAGCGTTGGGACAGGAGTTGGTAACTATGGCTACACCTTC; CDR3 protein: CSVGTGVGNYGYTF
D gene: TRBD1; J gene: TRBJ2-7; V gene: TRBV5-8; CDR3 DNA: TGTGCCAGCAGCAGACTTGGGACAGGGGGCCTGTACTTC; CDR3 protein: CASSRLGTGGLYF
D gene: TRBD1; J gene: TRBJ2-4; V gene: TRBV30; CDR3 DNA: TGTGCCTGGAGTCCCGGGACAGGGGGTATAGACATTCAGTACTTC; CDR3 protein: CAWSPGTGGIDIQYF
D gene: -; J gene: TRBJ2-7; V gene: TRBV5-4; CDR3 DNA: TGTGCCAGCAGCCCGCCCCAGGGCTACGAGCAGTACTTC; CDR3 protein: CASSPPQGYEQYF
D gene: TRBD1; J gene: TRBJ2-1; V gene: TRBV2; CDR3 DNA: TGTGCCAGCCGACAGGGAAGGATCCCGGAGCAGTTCTTC; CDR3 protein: CASRQGRIPEQFF
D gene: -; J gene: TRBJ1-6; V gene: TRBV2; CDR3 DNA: TGTGCCAGCAGAGGAGAGAGCTCCTATAATTCACCCCTCCACTTT; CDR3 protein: CASRGESSYNSPLHF
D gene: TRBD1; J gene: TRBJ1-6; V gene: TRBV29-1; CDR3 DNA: TGCAGCGTACGGACAGGGAGCTCCTACAATTCACCCCTCCACTTT; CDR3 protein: CSVRTGSSYNSPLHF
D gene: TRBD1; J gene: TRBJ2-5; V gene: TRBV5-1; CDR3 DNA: TGCGCCAGCAGCACAGGGACAGGTTCGCGCGGGGAGACCCAGTACTTC; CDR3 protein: CASSTGTGSRGETQYF
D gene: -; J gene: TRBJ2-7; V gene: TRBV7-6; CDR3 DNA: TGTGCCAGCAGCTTAGCCCCCCAGGCCTCCTACGAGCAGTACTTC; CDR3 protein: CASSLAPQASYEQYF
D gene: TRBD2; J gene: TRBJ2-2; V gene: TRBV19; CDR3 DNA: TGTGCCAGTAGCAGACTAGCGGGGGGTGCCGGGGAGCTGTTTTTT; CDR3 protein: CASSRLAGGAGELFF
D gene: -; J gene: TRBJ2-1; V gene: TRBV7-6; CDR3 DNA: TGTGCCAGCAGCCCAGCGGGTCGTAAAGTCAATGAGCAGTTCTTC; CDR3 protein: CASSPAGRKVNEQFF
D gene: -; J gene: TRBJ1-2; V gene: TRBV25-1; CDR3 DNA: TGTGCCAGCAGTGGGAAATACAGGGATGGCTACACCTTC; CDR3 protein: CASSGKYRDGYTF